This T cell receptor (beta chain) emerged from a study of response to subunit inactivated influenza vaccine. Germline V gene lookup returns CDR1 DFQATT and CDR2 SNEGSKA (reference sequence). The CDR3 runs 14 residues. TCRdb ran MiXCR on the RT-PCR reads and lists one entry per CDR3 protein. The sample shows hundreds of thousands of distinct CDR3 sequences, 15% to 18% of them seen only once. Study outcomes and limitations: The authors suggested that few new T cells are recruited per seasonal influenza vaccination.

Concerning this clonotype: What it binds is unknown.

Sequences were derived from PBMCs from blood, sampled about 11 days after vaccination. This clonotype originated in a middle-aged man who received an inactivated influenza vaccine. The chain joins TRBV20-1 to TRBJ2-3; tentatively, D is TRBD2 (6 bases). CDR3 loop: CSTGAEGRGDTQYF. For the CDR3, the DNA is TGCAGCACGGGAGCGGAGGGCCGTGGAGATACGCAGTATTTT.